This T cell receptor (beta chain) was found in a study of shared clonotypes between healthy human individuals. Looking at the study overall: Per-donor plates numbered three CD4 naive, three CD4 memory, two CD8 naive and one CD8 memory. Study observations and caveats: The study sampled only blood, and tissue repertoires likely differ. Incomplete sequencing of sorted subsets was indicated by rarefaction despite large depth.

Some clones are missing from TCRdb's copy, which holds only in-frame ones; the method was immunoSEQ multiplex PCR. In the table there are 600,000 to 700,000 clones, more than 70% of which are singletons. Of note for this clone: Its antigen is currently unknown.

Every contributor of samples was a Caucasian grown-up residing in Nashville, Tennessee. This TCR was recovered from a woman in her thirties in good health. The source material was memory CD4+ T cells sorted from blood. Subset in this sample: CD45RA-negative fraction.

CDR3 coding DNA: TGTGCCAGCAGCTTGGGACCGGATGTCTACGAGCAGTACTTC. Protein: CASSLGPDVYEQYF. V gene TRBV7-9 combines with J gene TRBJ2-7; the D gene could be TRBD1 or TRBD2 (5 bases each). CDR1 and CDR2 (germline): SEHNR, FQNEAQ (reference sequence). The ends were cut back, 3 bases at V and 3 bases at J, with 12 bases in the middle. The CDR3 sequence is 14 residues long.